The 14 T cell receptor beta chains listed next were all sequenced from one sample in a study of shared clonotypes between healthy human individuals. Sequencing was performed with immunoSEQ multiplex PCR; in TCRdb, only in-frame clones are kept and a portion is missing. The sample lists about 1.9 million clones, around 95% occurring once. Naivety among CD8 cells was defined by CD45RO negativity and positive CCR7 selection, thereby excluding terminally differentiated effector memory CD45RA+ cells. Sequencing was done on a sample of naive CD8+ T cells from PBMCs. The receptors were gathered from a man aged 18 to 29 in good health. Some clones in this sample may be carry-over from other donors' samples.

This clone was seen once. CDR3 loop: CASSFDGGRTGYGYTF. The DNA for the CDR3 is TGCGCCAGCAGCTTCGATGGGGGCAGGACGGGCTATGGCTACACCTTC. The J gene is TRBJ1-2, the V gene TRBV5-1; TRBD1 might be the D (6 bases). CDR1 and CDR2 from the germline V gene are SGHRS and YFSETQ. V lost 2 bases and J 4 bases, leaving 18 bases between the germline ends. This CDR3 comprises 16 residues.

The V and J genes are TRBV5-1 and TRBJ2-7; 11 nucleotides match TRBD1. Unmatched junction bases numbered 9, after V lost 4 bases and J lost 6 bases. The CDR3 covers 15 residues. Germline values: CDR1 SGHRS, CDR2 YFSETQ. The CDR3 region is CASSDRGQGVFEQYF. The CDR3 region has the DNA TGCGCCAGCAGCGACCGGGGACAGGGGGTCTTCGAGCAGTACTTC.

A remark on this clone: Other DNA sequences in this specimen translate into the identical CDR3. The rearrangement uses TRBV9 and TRBJ1-3; D uncertain. The CDR3 is made up of 15 amino acids. Germline assignment: CDR1 SGDLS and CDR2 YYNGEE. Trimming pared 0 bases from V and 0 bases from J, leaving 7 bases between. The CDR3 DNA reads TGTGCCAGCAGCGTAGCGGGCAACTCTGGAAACACCATATATTTT. Amino acid sequence: CASSVAGNSGNTIYF.

This clone was counted a single time. The chain links TRBV7-2 to TRBJ1-2; no clear D gene. The CDR3 is 15 residues long. Germline lookup yields CDR1 SGHTA and CDR2 FQGNSA. V was shortened by 5 bases and J by 3 bases, with 16 bases between the two germline ends. As DNA, the CDR3 is TGTGCCAGCAGCGGAGACGGGCGGGGAGACTATGGCTACACCTTC. Protein sequence: CASSGDGRGDYGYTF. Full variable domain (remainder filled in from reference TRBV7-2 and TRBJ1-2): GAGVSQSPSNKVTEKGKDVELRCDPISGHTALYWYRQSLGQGLEFLIYFQGNSAPDKSGLPSDRFSAERTGGSVSTLTIQRTQQEDSAVYLCASSGDGRGDYGYTFGSGTRLTVV.

V is TRBV28 and J is TRBJ1-1; possible D gene TRBD1, 5 bases. Germline-derived CDR1 and CDR2 are MDHEN and SYDVKM. This CDR3 has 13 residues. V lost 6 bases and J 4 bases, leaving 12 bases between the germline ends. CDR3 nucleotide sequence: TGTGCCAGCAGCTGGGGGACGGTCACTGAAGCTTTCTTT. Translated, it gives CASSWGTVTEAFF.

As concerns this clone: This same CDR3 is encoded by further DNA sequences in the sample. This chain connects TRBV11-2 to TRBJ2-7; 9 nucleotides line up with TRBD2. The V segment lost 4 bases and the J segment 0 bases; nucleotides outside the gene matches: 4. This CDR3 comprises 15 residues. The germline V gene has CDR1 SGHAT and CDR2 FQNNGV. The CDR3 region is CASSSTSGPSYEQYF. The CDR3 nucleotides read TGTGCCAGCAGCTCAACTAGCGGGCCCTCCTACGAGCAGTACTTC.

The J gene is TRBJ2-7, the V gene TRBV29-1, with 14 bases matching TRBD2. The CDR3 has 15 residues. Germline CDR1 and CDR2: SQVTM and ANQGSEA. V was clipped by 5 bases and J by 4 bases; unmatched bases: 7. In DNA form, the CDR3 reads TGCAGCGTTCGAGGGACTAGCGGGAGCGAGTACGAGCAGTACTTC. Translated, it gives CSVRGTSGSEYEQYF.

Notes on this clone: The same CDR3 also results from other DNA sequences found in this sample. Here the CDR3 reads CASSLPSSYEQYF. CDR3 sequence (DNA): TGTGCCAGCAGCTTACCGAGCTCCTACGAGCAGTACTTC. The J gene is TRBJ2-7, the V gene TRBV13, with unresolved D. The CDR3 is 13 residues long. Germline V lookup: CDR1 PRHDT, CDR2 FYEKMQ (reference sequence). Deletions cut 2 bases from V and 0 bases from J, with 5 bases between.

The rearrangement links TRBV5-4 to TRBJ2-3; 7 bases map to TRBD2. The CDR3 has 13 residues. The germline CDR1 and CDR2 sequences are SGHNT and YYREEE (reference sequence). Unmatched junction bases numbered 5, after V lost 4 bases and J lost 6 bases. CDR3 loop: CASSPGTIDTQYF. In nucleotides, the CDR3 is TGTGCCAGCAGCCCGGGGACTATTGATACGCAGTATTTT.

Remarks on this clone: Other DNA sequences within the sample encode an identical CDR3. The chain joins TRBV13 to TRBJ2-1; D is uncertain. CDR1 PRHDT and CDR2 FYEKMQ come from the germline V gene (reference sequence). The CDR3 extends over 13 amino acids. V dropped 5 bases and J dropped 4 bases, with 9 bases sitting between them. DNA for the CDR3: TGTGCCAGCAGCCCCACGGGTTACAATGAGCAGTTCTTC. It is translated as CASSPTGYNEQFF.

CDR3 bases: TGTGCCAGCAGTACGAGGGTGGGGGACACTGAAGCTTTCTTT. Translation: CASSTRVGDTEAFF. The chain uses TRBV6-5 and TRBJ1-1, with D possibly TRBD1 on 5 matching bases. Germline CDR1 is MNHEY and CDR2 is SVGAGI. This CDR3 spans 14 amino acids. Trimming took 5 bases from V and 3 from J, leaving 13 bases between them.

V and J are TRBV28 and TRBJ2-5; D may be TRBD1 (6 bases). The CDR3 sequence is 14 residues long. V gave up 1 base and J gave up 5 bases, with 11 bases separating them. Germline V gene data show CDR1 as MDHEN and CDR2 as SYDVKM. This CDR3 reads CASSLFAGDETQYF. In nucleotides, the CDR3 is TGTGCCAGCAGTTTATTTGCAGGGGACGAGACCCAGTACTTC.

This chain's CDR3 is CASSPLSTGRLAVSYEQYF. The CDR3 DNA follows: TGTGCCAGCAGTCCTCTCTCGACAGGGAGGCTAGCCGTCTCCTACGAGCAGTACTTC. The genes are TRBV28 and TRBJ2-7; D perhaps matches TRBD1 (7 bases). Trimming removed 5 bases from V and 0 bases from J, with 26 bases in between. Germline CDR1 reads MDHEN; CDR2 reads SYDVKM. The CDR3 consists of 19 residues.

The chain has TRBV5-4 and TRBJ2-1, with 11 bases that match TRBD2. Per the germline V gene, CDR1 is SGHNT and CDR2 is YYREEE (reference sequence). The J segment lost 6 bases and the V segment lost 0 bases, leaving 5 bases of the junction unmatched. CDR3 size: 16 residues. DNA for the CDR3: TGTGCCAGCAGCTTGGAATGGACTAGCGGGTTCAATGAGCAGTTCTTC. It encodes CASSLEWTSGFNEQFF. Full variable domain (rest looked up from reference TRBV5-4 and TRBJ2-1): ETGVTQSPTHLIKTRGQQVTLRCSSQSGHNTVSWYQQALGQGPQFIFQYYREEENGRGNFPPRFSGLQFPNYSSELNVNALELDDSALYLCASSLEWTSGFNEQFFGPGTRLTVL.